These 17 T cell receptor beta chains were sequenced from one sample in a study of blood T cell repertoires in COVID-19 (dated by TCRdb to 2018 to 2020). The library was produced with the immunoSEQ multiplex PCR assay. In its TCRdb copy, this immuneACCESS table keeps in-frame sequences only and misses some clones. Where compared with another copy, unresolved V genes explain less than half of these, and the others have no known cause. In this sample the table shows around 230,000 clones, 88% of which occur a single time. Less than 0.75% of the sample goes to the ten largest clones. The specimen was peripheral blood. These receptor sequences come from a man in his forties with acute or convalescent COVID-19.

The V and J genes are TRBV30 and TRBJ2-2, with TRBD1 matching over 7 bases. Looked up from germline, CDR1 is GTSNPN and CDR2 is SVGIG (reference sequence). CDR3 length equals 15 residues. After removal of 5 bases from V and 2 bases from J, the junction contained 8 bases not matched to a gene. This chain's CDR3 is CAWAEGAQNTGELFF. The CDR3 DNA reads as TGTGCCTGGGCCGAGGGGGCCCAAAACACCGGGGAGCTGTTTTTT.

The V gene is TRBV2, the J gene TRBJ1-5; D is possibly TRBD1 (5 bases). Looked up from germline, CDR1 is SNHLY and CDR2 is FYNNEI. The V end was cut by 6 bases, the J end by 3 bases, with 12 bases between. The CDR3 sequence is 14 residues long. CDR3 residues: CASSTQGYNQPQHF. The CDR3 DNA reads as TGTGCCAGCAGCACCCAGGGTTACAATCAGCCCCAGCATTTT.

The chain joins TRBV2 to TRBJ2-5, with D maybe TRBD2 (7 bases). Germline V gene data show CDR1 as SNHLY and CDR2 as FYNNEI. The CDR3 covers 15 residues. Trimming removed 2 bases at V and 6 bases at J, with 16 bases between. The CDR3: CASSELGGQGKTQYF. CDR3 in DNA: TGTGCCAGCAGTGAACTGGGGGGGCAGGGAAAGACCCAGTACTTC. Together with reference TRBV2 and TRBJ2-5, the CDR3 gives the full variable domain: EPEVTQTPSHQVTQMGQEVILRCVPISNHLYFYWYRQILGQKVEFLVSFYNNEISEKSEIFDDQFSVERPDGSNFTLKIRSTKLEDSAMYFCASSELGGQGKTQYFGPGTRLLVL.

The chain uses TRBV28 and TRBJ1-6; D not certain. This CDR3 spans 17 amino acids. Between the trimmed V and J ends, which lost 3 bases and 5 bases, there was a span of 17 bases. Germline V lookup: CDR1 MDHEN, CDR2 SYDVKM. For the CDR3, the DNA is TGTGCCAGCAGTTTTGAGGGAGGAGGCCACCATAATTCACCCCTCCACTTT. Translation: CASSFEGGGHHNSPLHF.

The V call is TRBV6-5, the J call TRBJ2-1, with D unclear. Trimming pared 0 bases from V and 4 bases from J, leaving 10 bases between. The CDR3 has 15 amino acids. Germline V gene sequence: CDR1 MNHEY, CDR2 SVGAGI. The CDR3 here is CASSYSVGSYNEQFF. CDR3 bases: TGTGCCAGCAGTTACTCTGTGGGCTCATACAATGAGCAGTTCTTC.

The count of this clone is one. The chain recombines TRBV7-9 with TRBJ1-2; 7 positions agree with TRBD1. Per the germline V gene, CDR1 is SEHNR and CDR2 is FQNEAQ (reference sequence). This CDR3 contains 13 residues. J gave up 5 bases and V 2 bases, and 2 bases lay outside the gene matches. CDR3 bases: TGTGCCAGCAGCTTACGGGACAGTTATGGCTACACCTTC. This gives the protein CASSLRDSYGYTF.

The V call is TRBV13, the J call TRBJ1-6, with D possibly being TRBD1 (6 bases). V was clipped by 5 bases and J by 10 bases, with 6 bases between them. The CDR3 has 11 amino acids. CDR1 is PRHDT, CDR2 FYEKMQ, per germline (reference sequence). CDR3 bases: TGTGCCAGCAGCGGGGGCTCACCCCTCCACTTT. Protein: CASSGGSPLHF.

The chain employs TRBV11-2 and TRBJ2-1, with D hard to call. The CDR3 has 14 amino acids. V was shortened by 1 base and J by 2 bases, with 6 bases between the two germline ends. Germline CDR1 reads SGHAT; CDR2 reads FQNNGV. CDR3 loop: CASSLGGTYNEQFF. Written as DNA, the CDR3 is TGTGCCAGCAGCTTAGGAGGAACCTACAATGAGCAGTTCTTC. Using reference TRBV11-2 and TRBJ2-1 for the parts outside the CDR3, the full variable domain is EAGVAQSPRYKIIEKRQSVAFWCNPISGHATLYWYQQILGQGPKLLIQFQNNGVVDDSQLPKDRFSAERLKGVDSTLKIQPAKLEDSAVYLCASSLGGTYNEQFFGPGTRLTVL.

The CDR3 is CASSLWGAPYNEQFF. For the CDR3, the DNA is TGTGCCAGCAGTTTATGGGGAGCCCCTTACAATGAGCAGTTCTTC. The rearrangement joins TRBV27 to TRBJ2-1; TRBD2 might be the D (5 bases). The CDR3 totals 15 residues. Germline CDR1 reads MNHEY; CDR2 reads SMNVEV (reference sequence). V gave up 1 base and J gave up 4 bases, with 11 bases separating them.

This clone appeared a single time. J is TRBJ2-1 and V is TRBV25-1; no clear D. Germline CDR1 MGHDK, CDR2 SYGVNS. CDR3 length: 14 residues. With 3 bases removed from V and 2 bases from J, the gap between germline ends came to 8 bases. This CDR3 reads CASSDRSTYNEQFF. CDR3 DNA sequence: TGTGCCAGCAGTGACAGATCCACCTACAATGAGCAGTTCTTC.

The V and J genes are TRBV4-1 and TRBJ1-1, with D hard to call. The CDR3 sequence is 11 residues long. The germline V and J ends were trimmed by 3 bases and 12 bases, with 11 bases remaining between them. Germline V gene lookup returns CDR1 MGHRA and CDR2 YSYEKL. The CDR3 protein is CASSHSRGTFF. The CDR3 DNA sequence: TGCGCCAGCAGCCACAGCCGAGGAACTTTCTTT.

The J gene is TRBJ1-2, the V gene TRBV28; D perhaps matches TRBD1 (5 bases). Trimming left V 5 bases short and J 7 bases short, with 17 bases between. The germline V gene encodes CDR1 MDHEN and CDR2 SYDVKM. This CDR3 is 14 amino acids long. CDR3 amino acids: CASSPSSGGVGYTF. CDR3 in DNA: TGTGCCAGCAGTCCGAGCTCCGGAGGGGTTGGCTACACCTTC.

This clone is a singleton in its sample. The chain couples TRBV5-6 to TRBJ1-5, with 8 positions matching TRBD1. Germline-derived CDR1 and CDR2 are SGHDT and YYEEEE. V trimming: 2 bases; J trimming: 0 bases; junction bases outside the gene matches: 1. This CDR3 is built from 15 residues. This CDR3 reads CASSFGQGSNQPQHF. CDR3 bases: TGTGCCAGCAGCTTCGGACAGGGTAGCAATCAGCCCCAGCATTTT.

The CDR3, as DNA: TGTGCCAGCAGTTCCGGCCTAGCGGGGCAAACCTACGAGCAGTACTTC. It translates to CASSSGLAGQTYEQYF. The chain couples TRBV27 to TRBJ2-7; 9 nucleotides agree with TRBD2. Germline lookup yields CDR1 MNHEY and CDR2 SMNVEV (reference sequence). The junction had 9 bases not matched to a gene; V was cut back by 4 bases and J by 2 bases. The CDR3 consists of 16 residues.

The sample holds one count of this clone. The V and J genes are TRBV2 and TRBJ1-2, with 9 bases fitting TRBD1. CDR3 length: 16 amino acids. Germline assignment: CDR1 SNHLY and CDR2 FYNNEI. The junction had 9 bases not matched to a gene; V was cut back by 7 bases and J by 0 bases. CDR3 protein: CASTGDREGANYGYTF. In DNA form, the CDR3 reads TGTGCCAGCACCGGGGACAGGGAGGGGGCTAACTATGGCTACACCTTC.

This sequence joins TRBV27 and TRBJ2-2; a possible D gene is TRBD2 (5 bases). CDR1 and CDR2 from the germline V gene are MNHEY and SMNVEV (reference sequence). V was clipped by 5 bases and J by 6 bases, with 13 bases between them. The CDR3 spans 14 residues. The CDR3 is CASSLSDYPGELFF. In DNA, the CDR3 is TGTGCCAGCAGTCTCTCAGACTACCCCGGGGAGCTGTTTTTT.

This clone occurred a few times. This sequence joins TRBV3-1 (or the pseudogene TRBV3-2) and TRBJ1-2; D is unresolved. Germline V CDR1 and CDR2: LGHDT, YNNKEL (reference sequence). This CDR3 is built from 14 residues. V was cut by 7 bases and J by 7 bases, with 19 bases left in between. The CDR3 sequence: CASTRQAGGLGYTF. Written as DNA, the CDR3 is TGTGCCAGCACCCGGCAGGCAGGAGGACTTGGCTACACCTTC.